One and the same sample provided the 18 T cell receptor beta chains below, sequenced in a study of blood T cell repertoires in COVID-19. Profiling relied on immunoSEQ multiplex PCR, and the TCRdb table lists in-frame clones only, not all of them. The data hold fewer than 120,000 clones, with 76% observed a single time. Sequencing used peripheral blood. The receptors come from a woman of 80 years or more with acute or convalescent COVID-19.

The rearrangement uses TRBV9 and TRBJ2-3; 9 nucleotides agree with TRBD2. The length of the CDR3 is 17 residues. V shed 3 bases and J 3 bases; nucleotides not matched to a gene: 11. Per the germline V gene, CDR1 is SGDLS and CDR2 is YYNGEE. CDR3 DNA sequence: TGTGCCAGCAGCGCCCGGACTAGCGTGGGGGGTACAGATACGCAGTATTTT. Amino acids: CASSARTSVGGTDTQYF.

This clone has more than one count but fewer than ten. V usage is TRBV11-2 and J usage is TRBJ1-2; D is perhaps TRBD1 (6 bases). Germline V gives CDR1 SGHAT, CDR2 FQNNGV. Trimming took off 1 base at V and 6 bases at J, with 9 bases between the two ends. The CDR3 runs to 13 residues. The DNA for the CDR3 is TGTGCCAGCAGCTTAGGATACAGGGATGGCTACACCTTC. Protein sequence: CASSLGYRDGYTF.

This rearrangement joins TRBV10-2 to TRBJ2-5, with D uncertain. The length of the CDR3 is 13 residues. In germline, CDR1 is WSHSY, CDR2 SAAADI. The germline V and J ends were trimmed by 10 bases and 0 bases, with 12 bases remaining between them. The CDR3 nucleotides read TGCGCCACCCAGATCACGTACCAAGAGACCCAGTACTTC. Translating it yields CATQITYQETQYF.

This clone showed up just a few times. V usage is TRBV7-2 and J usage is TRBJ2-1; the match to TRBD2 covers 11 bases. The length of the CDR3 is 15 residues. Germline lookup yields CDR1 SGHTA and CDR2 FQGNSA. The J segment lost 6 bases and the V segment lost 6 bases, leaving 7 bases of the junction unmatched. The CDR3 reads CASRYGTSGFNEQFF. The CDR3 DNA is TGTGCCAGCAGGTACGGGACTAGCGGCTTCAATGAGCAGTTCTTC.

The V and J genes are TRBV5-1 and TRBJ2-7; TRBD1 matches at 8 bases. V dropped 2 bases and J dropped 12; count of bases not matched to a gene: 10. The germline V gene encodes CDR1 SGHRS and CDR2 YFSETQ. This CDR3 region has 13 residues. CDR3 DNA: TGCGCCAGCAGCTTAAACCGGGACAGGAAACCGTACTTC. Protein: CASSLNRDRKPYF.

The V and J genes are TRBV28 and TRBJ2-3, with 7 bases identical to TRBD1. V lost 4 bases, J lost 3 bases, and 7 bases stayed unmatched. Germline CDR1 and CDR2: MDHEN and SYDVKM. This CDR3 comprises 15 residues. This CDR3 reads CASSSPGQITDTQYF. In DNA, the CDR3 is TGTGCCAGCAGTTCTCCGGGACAGATTACAGATACGCAGTATTTT.

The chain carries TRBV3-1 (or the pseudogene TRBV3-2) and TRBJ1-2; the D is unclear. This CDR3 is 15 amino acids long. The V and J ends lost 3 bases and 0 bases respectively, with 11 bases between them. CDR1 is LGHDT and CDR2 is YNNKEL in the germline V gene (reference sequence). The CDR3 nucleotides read TGTGCCAGCAGCCACCACGATAAGCCTAACTATGGCTACACCTTC. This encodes CASSHHDKPNYGYTF.

CDR3 sequence reads: CASSPRGETQYF. DNA for the CDR3: TGCGCCAGCAGCCCCCGGGGGGAGACCCAGTACTTC. The V and J genes are TRBV5-1 and TRBJ2-5; D may be TRBD2 (6 bases). The germline gives CDR1 SGHRS, CDR2 YFSETQ. This CDR3 has 12 residues. The V gene lost 4 bases and the J gene lost 5 bases, with 9 bases spanning the gap.

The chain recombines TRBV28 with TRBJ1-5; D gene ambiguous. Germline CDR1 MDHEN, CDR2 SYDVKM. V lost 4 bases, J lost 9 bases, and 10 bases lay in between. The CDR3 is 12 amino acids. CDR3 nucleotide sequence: TGTGCCAGCAGTTATGAAGTGAGGCCCCAGCATTTT. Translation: CASSYEVRPQHF.

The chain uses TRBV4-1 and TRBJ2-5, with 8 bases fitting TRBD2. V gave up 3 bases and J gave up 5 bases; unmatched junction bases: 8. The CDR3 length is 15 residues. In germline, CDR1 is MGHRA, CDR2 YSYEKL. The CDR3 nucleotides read TGCGCCAGCAGCCAGGCCCGGGGGGGATACGAGACCCAGTACTTC. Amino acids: CASSQARGGYETQYF.

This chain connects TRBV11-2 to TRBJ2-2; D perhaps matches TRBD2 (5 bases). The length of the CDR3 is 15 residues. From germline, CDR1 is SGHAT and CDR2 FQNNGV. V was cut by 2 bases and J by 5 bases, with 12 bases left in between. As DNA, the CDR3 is TGTGCCAGCAGCTTACCCGATAGAGGGACCGGGGAGCTGTTTTTT. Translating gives CASSLPDRGTGELFF.

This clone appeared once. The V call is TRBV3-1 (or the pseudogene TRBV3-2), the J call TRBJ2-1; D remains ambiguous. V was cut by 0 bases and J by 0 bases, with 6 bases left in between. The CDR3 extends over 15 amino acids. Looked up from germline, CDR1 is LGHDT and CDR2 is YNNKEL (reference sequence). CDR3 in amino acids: CASSQEASSYNEQFF. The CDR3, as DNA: TGTGCCAGCAGCCAAGAGGCCAGCTCCTACAATGAGCAGTTCTTC.

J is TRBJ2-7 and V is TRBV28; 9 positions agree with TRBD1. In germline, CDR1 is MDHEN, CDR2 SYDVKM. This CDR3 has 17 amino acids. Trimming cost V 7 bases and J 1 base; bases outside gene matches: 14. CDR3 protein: CASTLGGTGQLSYEQYF. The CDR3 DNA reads TGTGCCAGCACCCTGGGAGGGACAGGGCAACTTTCCTACGAGCAGTACTTC.

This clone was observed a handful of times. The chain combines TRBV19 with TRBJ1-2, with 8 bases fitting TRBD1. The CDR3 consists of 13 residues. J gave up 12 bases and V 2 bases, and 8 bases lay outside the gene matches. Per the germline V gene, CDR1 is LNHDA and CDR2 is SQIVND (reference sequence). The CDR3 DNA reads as TGTGCCAGTAGTATACGGGACAGGAGCTCCGACACCTTC. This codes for CASSIRDRSSDTF.

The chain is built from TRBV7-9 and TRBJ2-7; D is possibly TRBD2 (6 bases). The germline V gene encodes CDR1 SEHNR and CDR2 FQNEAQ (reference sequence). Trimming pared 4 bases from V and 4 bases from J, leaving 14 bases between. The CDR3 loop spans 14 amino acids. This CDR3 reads CASSSVGGAYEQYF. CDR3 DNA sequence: TGTGCCAGCAGCTCAGTAGGAGGGGCGTACGAGCAGTACTTC.

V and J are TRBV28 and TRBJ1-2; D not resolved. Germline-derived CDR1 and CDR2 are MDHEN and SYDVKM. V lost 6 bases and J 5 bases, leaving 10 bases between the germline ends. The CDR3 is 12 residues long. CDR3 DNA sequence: TGTGCCAGCAGCCCCCCCCTTTATGGCTACACCTTC. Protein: CASSPPLYGYTF.

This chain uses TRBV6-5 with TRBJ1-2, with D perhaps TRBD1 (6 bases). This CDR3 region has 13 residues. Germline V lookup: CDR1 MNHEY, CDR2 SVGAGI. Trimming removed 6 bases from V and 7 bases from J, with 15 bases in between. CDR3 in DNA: TGTGCCAGCAGGCGGGCAGGGGAGGGTGGCTACACCTTC. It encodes CASRRAGEGGYTF.

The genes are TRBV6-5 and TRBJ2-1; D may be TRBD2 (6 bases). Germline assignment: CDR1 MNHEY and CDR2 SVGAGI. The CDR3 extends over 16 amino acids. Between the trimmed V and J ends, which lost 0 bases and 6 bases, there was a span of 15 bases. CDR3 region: CASSYSSGGASNEQFF. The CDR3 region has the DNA TGTGCCAGCAGTTACTCCTCCGGAGGGGCCAGCAATGAGCAGTTCTTC.